This section outlines one TCR beta chain sequence together with its context. Only in-frame clones appear in the TCRdb table, and some are missing; sequencing was by immunoSEQ multiplex PCR. The repertoire consists of 65,000 to 95,000 clones, with about 91% occurring once and the leading ten covering roughly 12%. The sample belongs to a study of blood T cell repertoires in COVID-19. Across the study: Some COVID-19 samples were acute and others convalescent; all came from the United States, Italy and Spain. The analysed material was cDNA or gDNA that came from T cells, B-cell-depleted T cells, or PBMCs.

The CDR3 spans 14 residues. CDR1 is SNHLY and CDR2 is FYNNEI in the germline V gene. V was clipped by 1 base and J by 3 bases, with 9 bases between them. The sequencing sample was made of peripheral blood. The TCR sequence derives from a man aged 65 to 79 with active or convalescent COVID-19. J is TRBJ2-5 and V is TRBV2; perhaps TRBD2 as D (6 bases). This CDR3 reads CASSEVPGEETQYF. DNA for the CDR3: TGTGCCAGCAGTGAAGTACCGGGGGAAGAGACCCAGTACTTC.